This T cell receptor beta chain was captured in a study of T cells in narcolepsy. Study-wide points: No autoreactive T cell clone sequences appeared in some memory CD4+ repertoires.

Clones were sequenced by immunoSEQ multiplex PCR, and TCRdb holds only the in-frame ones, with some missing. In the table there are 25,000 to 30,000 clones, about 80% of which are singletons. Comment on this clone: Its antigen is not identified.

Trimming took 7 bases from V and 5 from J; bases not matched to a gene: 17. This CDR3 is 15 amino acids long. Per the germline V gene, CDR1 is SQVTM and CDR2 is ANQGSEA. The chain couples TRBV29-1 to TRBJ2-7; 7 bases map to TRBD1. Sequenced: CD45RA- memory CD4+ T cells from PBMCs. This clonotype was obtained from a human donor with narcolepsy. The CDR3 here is CSGLPLKQGTNEQYF. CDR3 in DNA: TGCAGCGGCCTGCCCCTCAAACAGGGGACCAACGAGCAGTACTTC.